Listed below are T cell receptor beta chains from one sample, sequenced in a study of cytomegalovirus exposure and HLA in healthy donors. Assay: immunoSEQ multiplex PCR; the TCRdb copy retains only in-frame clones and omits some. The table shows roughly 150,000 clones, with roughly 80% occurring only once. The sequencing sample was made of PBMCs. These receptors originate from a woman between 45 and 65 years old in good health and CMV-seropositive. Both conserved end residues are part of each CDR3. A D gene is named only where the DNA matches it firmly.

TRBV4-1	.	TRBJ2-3	CASIGETSTDTQYF
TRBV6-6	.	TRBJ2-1	CASSYQVEQFF
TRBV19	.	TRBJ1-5	CASFHGKGNQPQHF
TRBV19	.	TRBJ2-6	CASGDTSTGANVLTF
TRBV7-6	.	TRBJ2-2	CASSGLRTNTGELFF
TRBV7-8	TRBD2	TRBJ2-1	CASSERGGTYNEQFF
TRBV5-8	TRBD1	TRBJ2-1	CASSLEGQGYNEQFF
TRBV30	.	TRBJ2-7	CAWRLTGEASYEQYF
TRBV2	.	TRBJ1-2	CASKNSYYGYTF
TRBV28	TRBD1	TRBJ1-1	CASIRQGKAFF
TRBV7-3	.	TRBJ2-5	CASSSSGDRAETQYF
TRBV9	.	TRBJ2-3	CASSPSGLTDTQYF
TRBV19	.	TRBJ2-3	CASTPGQYRTDTQYF
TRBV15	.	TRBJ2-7	CATSRAGGPYEQYF
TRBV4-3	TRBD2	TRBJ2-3	CASSQAGTITDTQYF
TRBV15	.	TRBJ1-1	CAISREKTGLAFF
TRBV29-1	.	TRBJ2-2	CSVEDGHTANTGELFF
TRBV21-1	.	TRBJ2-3	CASSRPCTHRRGTQYF
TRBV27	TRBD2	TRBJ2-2	CASSLSSGGIGELFF
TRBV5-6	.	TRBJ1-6	CASSLALGQGSPLHF
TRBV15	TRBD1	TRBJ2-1	CATSRAGQGQNEQFF
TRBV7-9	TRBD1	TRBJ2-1	CASSSGQGRGSYNEQFF
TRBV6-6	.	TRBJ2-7	CASSYSGGEYEQYF
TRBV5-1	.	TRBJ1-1	CASSPGQLYTEAFF
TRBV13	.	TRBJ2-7	CASSLWTGESFYEQYF
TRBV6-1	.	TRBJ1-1	CASSETLRATEAFF
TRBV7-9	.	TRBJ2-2	CASSSTVLVSGELFF
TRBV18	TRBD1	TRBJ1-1	CASSRVDRADTEAFF
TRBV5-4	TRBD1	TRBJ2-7	CASSSSGTGSQEQYF
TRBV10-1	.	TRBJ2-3	CASSRGSPDTQYF
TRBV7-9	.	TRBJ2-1	CASSLEGVSYNEQFF